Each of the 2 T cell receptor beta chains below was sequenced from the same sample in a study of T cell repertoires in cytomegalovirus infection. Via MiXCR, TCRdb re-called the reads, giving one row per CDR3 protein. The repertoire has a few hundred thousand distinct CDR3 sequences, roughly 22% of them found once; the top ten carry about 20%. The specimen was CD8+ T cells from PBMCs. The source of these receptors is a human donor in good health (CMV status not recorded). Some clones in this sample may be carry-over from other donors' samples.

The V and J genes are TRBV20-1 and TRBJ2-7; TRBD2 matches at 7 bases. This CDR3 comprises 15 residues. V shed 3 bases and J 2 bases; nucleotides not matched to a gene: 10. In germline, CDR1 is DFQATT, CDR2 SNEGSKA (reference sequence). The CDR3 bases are TGCAGTGCTAGGTCGATAGGACTAGTCCCCTACGAGCAGTACTTC. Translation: CSARSIGLVPYEQYF.

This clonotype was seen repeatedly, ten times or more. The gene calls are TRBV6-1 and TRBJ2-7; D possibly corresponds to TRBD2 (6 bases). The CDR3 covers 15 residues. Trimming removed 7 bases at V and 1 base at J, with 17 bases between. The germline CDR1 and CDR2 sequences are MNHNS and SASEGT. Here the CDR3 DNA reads TGTGCCAGCAATGGAGGGATTGAAGGGTCCTACGAGCAGTACTTC. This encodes CASNGGIEGSYEQYF.